The 19 T cell receptor beta chains below were found in one sample sequenced in a study of control samples from healthy donors and cancer patients. Measured with immunoSEQ multiplex PCR; TCRdb has only the in-frame clones, and not every one. The repertoire holds about 150,000 clones, with approximately 93% as singletons. Sequenced: blood. These receptor sequences come from a man aged 18 to 30 in good health.

In the case of this clone: Other DNA sequences in this specimen translate into the identical CDR3. The chain carries TRBV19 and TRBJ2-2; possibly TRBD2 for D (5 bases). The length of the CDR3 is 12 residues. Trimming shortened V by 5 bases and J by 5 bases, and 6 bases separated the two germline ends. Germline CDR1 reads LNHDA; CDR2 reads SQIVND (reference sequence). The CDR3 is CASSSGTGELFF. The DNA for the CDR3 is TGTGCCAGTAGTTCGGGGACCGGGGAGCTGTTTTTT.

The V and J genes are TRBV10-3 and TRBJ1-5, with a possible D match to TRBD1 (6 bases). Germline V gene sequence: CDR1 ENHRY, CDR2 SYGVKD. The CDR3 length is 14 residues. The germline V and J ends were trimmed by 3 bases and 4 bases, with 10 bases remaining between them. The CDR3 DNA sequence: TGTGCCATCAGTGAACAGGGTGGGAATCAGCCCCAGCATTTT. It specifies CAISEQGGNQPQHF.

This chain joins TRBV28 and TRBJ1-5; D unclear. V dropped 5 bases and J dropped 3 bases, with 17 bases sitting between them. The germline V gene has CDR1 MDHEN and CDR2 SYDVKM. This CDR3 is 16 amino acids long. The CDR3 nucleotides read TGTGCCAGCAGTGCCTTGAGTAGGCGGACCAATCAGCCCCAGCATTTT. This codes for CASSALSRRTNQPQHF.

This chain connects TRBV2 to TRBJ2-1, with 8 bases matching TRBD1. The V gene's germline CDR1 is SNHLY and CDR2 FYNNEI. V lost 3 bases and J lost 4; bases outside the gene matches: 5. The CDR3 is 15 residues long. The DNA for the CDR3 is TGTGCCAGCAGTGATTTGGACAGGGAATACAATGAGCAGTTCTTC. It translates to CASSDLDREYNEQFF.

The J gene is TRBJ2-3, the V gene TRBV7-3; possible D gene TRBD2, 5 bases. V dropped 6 bases and J dropped 3 bases, with 13 bases sitting between them. Germline V gives CDR1 SGHTA, CDR2 FQGTGA. There are 14 residues in the CDR3. CDR3 in DNA: TGTGCCAGCAGTAAAGGTCGGGGAACAGATACGCAGTATTTT. It specifies CASSKGRGTDTQYF.

V is TRBV5-1 and J is TRBJ2-5, with D hard to call. This CDR3 has 14 residues. The germline V gene has CDR1 SGHRS and CDR2 YFSETQ. V gave up 3 bases and J gave up 4 bases, with 13 bases separating them. The CDR3 loop is CASSSLRLRETQYF. CDR3 nucleotides: TGCGCCAGCAGCTCCCTACGACTGAGAGAGACCCAGTACTTC.

This chain connects TRBV7-9 to TRBJ2-7; 7 bases fit TRBD2. CDR1 SEHNR and CDR2 FQNEAQ come from the germline V gene (reference sequence). This CDR3 comprises 16 residues. J gave up 1 base and V 2 bases, and 8 bases lay outside the gene matches. This CDR3 is CASSLILLAVSYEQYF. DNA for the CDR3: TGTGCCAGCAGCTTAATACTTCTAGCGGTATCCTACGAGCAGTACTTC.

CDR3: CANRGDPPNYGYTF. The CDR3 nucleotides are TGTGCCAACAGAGGGGATCCACCCAACTATGGCTACACCTTC. The V gene is TRBV6-5, the J gene TRBJ1-2, with a possible D match to TRBD1 (5 bases). Germline V gives CDR1 MNHEY, CDR2 SVGAGI. CDR3 length equals 14 residues. Trimming took off 10 bases at V and 2 bases at J, with 17 bases between the two ends.

This chain uses TRBV18 with TRBJ2-7; TRBD1 matches at 9 bases. Germline V CDR1 and CDR2: KGHSH, LQKENI. V trimming: 2 bases; J trimming: 0 bases; junction bases outside the gene matches: 11. CDR3 length equals 18 residues. The DNA of the CDR3 is TGTGCCAGCTCACCATCATTAGACAGGGGGTTGGACTCCTACGAGCAGTACTTC. This gives the protein CASSPSLDRGLDSYEQYF.

This chain links TRBV27 with TRBJ1-5; tentative D call: TRBD1 (6 bases). Per the germline V gene, CDR1 is MNHEY and CDR2 is SMNVEV (reference sequence). CDR3 length: 17 residues. V was cut by 1 base and J by 2 bases, with 15 bases left in between. CDR3 region: CASSLYSPGEGNQPQHF. CDR3 in DNA: TGTGCCAGCAGTTTATATTCCCCAGGGGAAGGCAATCAGCCCCAGCATTTT.

Concerning this clone itself: The same CDR3 can be traced to other DNA sequences in this sample. The chain uses TRBV30 and TRBJ2-7; D remains unclear. V was clipped by 0 bases and J by 4 bases, with 10 bases between them. Looked up from germline, CDR1 is GTSNPN and CDR2 is SVGIG (reference sequence). The CDR3 is 13 residues long. The CDR3 DNA follows: TGTGCCTGGAGTGTCTCGGGTGGGTACGAGCAGTACTTC. It yields the protein CAWSVSGGYEQYF. Filled out from reference TRBV30 and TRBJ2-7, the complete variable domain reads SQTIHQWPATLVQPVGSPLSLECTVEGTSNPNLYWYRQAAGRGLQLLFYSVGIGQISSEVPQNLSASRPQDRQFILSSKKLLLSDSGFYLCAWSVSGGYEQYFGPGTRLTVT.

The CDR3 DNA reads as TGTGCCAGCAGCCAGGGGGGACAAAATCAGCCCCAGCATTTT. It specifies CASSQGGQNQPQHF. V is TRBV7-9 and J is TRBJ1-5, with 7 bases matching TRBD1. CDR1 is SEHNR, CDR2 FQNEAQ, per germline (reference sequence). Losses at the gene ends were 5 bases for V and 4 bases for J; bases not matched to a gene: 5. CDR3 length: 14 residues.

The chain recombines TRBV30 with TRBJ1-1; D remains ambiguous. Trimming left V 0 bases short and J 1 base short, with 6 bases between. Germline V CDR1 and CDR2: GTSNPN, SVGIG (reference sequence). The CDR3 covers 13 residues. The CDR3 DNA follows: TGTGCCTGGAGTGTACCTCGGAACACTGAAGCTTTCTTT. This codes for CAWSVPRNTEAFF.

A note on this clone: The sample holds other DNA sequences that translate to the same CDR3. The chain uses TRBV12-3 or TRBV12-4 and TRBJ2-2; TRBD1 or TRBD2 may be the D gene (5 bases each). V was clipped by 3 bases and J by 6 bases, with 5 bases between them. CDR3 length: 12 amino acids. The CDR3 reads CASSLGAGELFF. The CDR3 DNA reads TGTGCCAGCAGTTTGGGGGCCGGGGAGCTGTTTTTT.

The chain carries TRBV6-5 and TRBJ1-1; a possible D gene is TRBD1 (5 bases). The V gene's germline CDR1 is MNHEY and CDR2 SVGAGI. The CDR3 has 13 residues. V lost 2 bases to trimming and J lost 3 bases, with 7 bases between them. This CDR3 is CASSYGTDTEAFF. In DNA form, the CDR3 reads TGTGCCAGCAGTTACGGGACGGACACTGAAGCTTTCTTT.

The rearrangement joins TRBV6-5 to TRBJ1-4; 7 nucleotides match TRBD1. This CDR3 comprises 14 residues. J gave up 5 bases and V 5 bases, and 5 bases lay outside the gene matches. Germline assignment: CDR1 MNHEY and CDR2 SVGAGI. The CDR3 bases are TGTGCCAGCAGTAGGGACAGAAGGAATGAAAAACTGTTTTTT. Translated, it gives CASSRDRRNEKLFF.

The rearrangement uses TRBV27 and TRBJ2-3, with 7 nucleotides matching TRBD1. This CDR3 region has 14 residues. V lost 2 bases and J lost 2; bases outside the gene matches: 1. Looked up from germline, CDR1 is MNHEY and CDR2 is SMNVEV (reference sequence). The DNA of the CDR3 is TGTGCCAGCAGTTTAGACAGGGCCACAGATACGCAGTATTTT. It encodes CASSLDRATDTQYF.

The rearrangement uses TRBV27 and TRBJ2-1; 10 bases match TRBD2. This CDR3 has 14 residues. Germline V gene data show CDR1 as MNHEY and CDR2 as SMNVEV (reference sequence). The junction had 3 bases not matched to a gene; V was cut back by 5 bases and J by 5 bases. The CDR3 reads CASSRLAGNNEQFF. CDR3 coding DNA: TGTGCCAGCAGTCGACTAGCGGGTAACAATGAGCAGTTCTTC.

The chain combines TRBV10-2 with TRBJ1-1, with D perhaps matching TRBD1 (5 bases). Germline CDR1 WSHSY, CDR2 SAAADI. The CDR3 runs to 13 residues. V was pared by 7 bases and J by 7 bases, with 16 bases between. The CDR3 spells CASMGLSALEAFF. The CDR3 DNA reads as TGCGCCAGCATGGGGCTCTCGGCACTTGAAGCTTTCTTT.